This T cell receptor beta chain appears in the sequencing data of a study of cytomegalovirus exposure and HLA in healthy donors. Generated by immunoSEQ multiplex PCR, the TCRdb table keeps only in-frame clones and is missing some. The sample carries 35,000 to 40,000 clones, about 93% recorded once. This CDR3 comprises 13 residues. In germline, CDR1 is SEHNR, CDR2 FQNEAQ (reference sequence). Trimming pared 1 base from V and 3 bases from J, leaving 4 bases between. Findings of the study overall: The listing of 150 to 200 TCR beta chains classed them as cytomegalovirus-associated. Diagnosis of cytomegalovirus status made by the classifier reportedly showed high specificity and sensitivity. Clusters of TCRs from the first cohort tended to co-occur in the 120 or so validation repertoires (as a later analysis found).

A remark on this clone: Antigen specificity is unknown. The sample has other DNA sequences that encode this CDR3 too.

This chain joins TRBV7-9 and TRBJ2-1; D remains ambiguous. Sequenced input: PBMCs. The source of this sequence is a man between 18 and 29 years old in good health and CMV-seronegative. The CDR3 nucleotides are TGTGCCAGCAGCTTAGGTTACTACAATGAGCAGTTCTTC. Its protein product is CASSLGYYNEQFF.